The TCR beta chain under discussion was sequenced for a study of shared clonotypes between healthy human individuals. Points from the study as a whole: Exclusively blood specimens were collected; tissue repertoires likely differ.

Each cell subset's genomic DNA was divided evenly among several immunoSEQ plates. Profiled with immunoSEQ multiplex PCR; TCRdb holds only in-frame clones, not every one. The table lists a few hundred thousand clones, approximately 77% of them singletons, with about 11% in the top ten. Comments on this clone: Antigen specificity is unknown.

Sample: PBMCs. The sequence was collected from a woman between 40 and 55 years old in good health. Some clones in this sample may be carry-over from other donors' samples.

The CDR3 nucleotides are TGTGCCAGTACCCATCCAGACGGGCTTGGCTACACCTTC. Its translation: CASTHPDGLGYTF. This chain connects TRBV19 to TRBJ1-2; D not resolved. The V gene's germline CDR1 is LNHDA and CDR2 SQIVND (reference sequence). V dropped 7 bases and J dropped 7 bases, with 16 bases sitting between them. The CDR3 length is 13 residues.